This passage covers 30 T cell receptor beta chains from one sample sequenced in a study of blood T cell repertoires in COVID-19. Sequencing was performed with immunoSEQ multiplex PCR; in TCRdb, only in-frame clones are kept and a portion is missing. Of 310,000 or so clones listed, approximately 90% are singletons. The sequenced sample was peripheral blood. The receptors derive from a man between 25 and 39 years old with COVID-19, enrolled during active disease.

The CDR3 region is CASTTQGYEQYF. CDR3 in DNA: TGTGCCAGCACCACTCAGGGATACGAGCAGTACTTC. This sequence joins TRBV12-3 or TRBV12-4 and TRBJ2-7, with D perhaps matching TRBD1 (5 bases). V was clipped by 7 bases and J by 4 bases, with 11 bases between them. This CDR3 is built from 12 residues.

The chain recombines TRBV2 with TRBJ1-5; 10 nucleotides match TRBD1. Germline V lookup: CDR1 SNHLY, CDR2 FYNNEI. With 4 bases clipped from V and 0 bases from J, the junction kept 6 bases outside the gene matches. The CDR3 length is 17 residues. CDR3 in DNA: TGTGCCAGCAGTGTTGGGGACAGGGGCTATAGCAATCAGCCCCAGCATTTT. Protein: CASSVGDRGYSNQPQHF. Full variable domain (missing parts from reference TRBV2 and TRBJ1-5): EPEVTQTPSHQVTQMGQEVILRCVPISNHLYFYWYRQILGQKVEFLVSFYNNEISEKSEIFDDQFSVERPDGSNFTLKIRSTKLEDSAMYFCASSVGDRGYSNQPQHFGDGTRLSIL.

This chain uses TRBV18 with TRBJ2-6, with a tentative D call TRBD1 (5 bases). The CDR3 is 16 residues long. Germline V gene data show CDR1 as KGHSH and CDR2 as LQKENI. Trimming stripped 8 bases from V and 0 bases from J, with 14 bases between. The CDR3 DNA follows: TGTGCCAGCCCAACCGCCGACAGCTCTGGGGCCAACGTCCTGACTTTC. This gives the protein CASPTADSSGANVLTF.

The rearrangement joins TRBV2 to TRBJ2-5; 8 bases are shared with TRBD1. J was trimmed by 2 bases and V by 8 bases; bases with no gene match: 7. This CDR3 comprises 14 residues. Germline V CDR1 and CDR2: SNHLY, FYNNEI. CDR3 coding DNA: TGTGCCAGCCGTCAGGACAGGGTACAAGAGACCCAGTACTTC. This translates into CASRQDRVQETQYF.

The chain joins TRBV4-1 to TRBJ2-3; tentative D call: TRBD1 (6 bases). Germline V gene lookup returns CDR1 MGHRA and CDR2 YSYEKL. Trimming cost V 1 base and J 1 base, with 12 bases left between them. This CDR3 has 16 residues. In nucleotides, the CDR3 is TGCGCCAGCAGCCAAGTCCTGACAGGAGGCACAGATACGCAGTATTTT. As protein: CASSQVLTGGTDTQYF.

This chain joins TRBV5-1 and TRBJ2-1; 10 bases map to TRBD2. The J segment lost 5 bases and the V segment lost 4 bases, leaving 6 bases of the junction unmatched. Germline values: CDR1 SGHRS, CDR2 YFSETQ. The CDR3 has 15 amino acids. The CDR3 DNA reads TGCGCCAGCAGCACCCTAGCGGGAGAGGACAATGAGCAGTTCTTC. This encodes CASSTLAGEDNEQFF.

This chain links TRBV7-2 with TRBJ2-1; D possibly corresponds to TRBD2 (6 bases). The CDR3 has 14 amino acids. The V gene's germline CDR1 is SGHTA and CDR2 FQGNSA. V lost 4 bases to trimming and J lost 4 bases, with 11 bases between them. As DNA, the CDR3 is TGTGCCAGCAGCTCTTTTAGCGGTTACAATGAGCAGTTCTTC. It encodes CASSSFSGYNEQFF. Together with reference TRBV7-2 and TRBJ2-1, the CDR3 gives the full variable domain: GAGVSQSPSNKVTEKGKDVELRCDPISGHTALYWYRQSLGQGLEFLIYFQGNSAPDKSGLPSDRFSAERTGGSVSTLTIQRTQQEDSAVYLCASSSFSGYNEQFFGPGTRLTVL.

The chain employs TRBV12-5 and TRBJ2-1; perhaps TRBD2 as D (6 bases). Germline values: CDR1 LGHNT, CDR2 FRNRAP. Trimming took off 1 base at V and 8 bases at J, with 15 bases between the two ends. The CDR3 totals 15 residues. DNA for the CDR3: TGTGCTAGTGGTTTGGGTCTAGCGAGAGTGGATGAGCAGTTCTTC. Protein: CASGLGLARVDEQFF.

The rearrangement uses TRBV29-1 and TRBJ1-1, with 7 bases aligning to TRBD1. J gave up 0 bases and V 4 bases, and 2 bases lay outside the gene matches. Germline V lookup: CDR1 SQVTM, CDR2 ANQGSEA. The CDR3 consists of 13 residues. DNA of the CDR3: TGCAGCGTTGGAGGGGGCATGAACACTGAAGCTTTCTTT. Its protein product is CSVGGGMNTEAFF.

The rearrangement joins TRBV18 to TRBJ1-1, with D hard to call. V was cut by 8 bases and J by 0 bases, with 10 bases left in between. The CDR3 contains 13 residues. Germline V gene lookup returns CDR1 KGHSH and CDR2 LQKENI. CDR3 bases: TGTGCCAGCACCGCCGACATGAACACTGAAGCTTTCTTT. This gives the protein CASTADMNTEAFF.

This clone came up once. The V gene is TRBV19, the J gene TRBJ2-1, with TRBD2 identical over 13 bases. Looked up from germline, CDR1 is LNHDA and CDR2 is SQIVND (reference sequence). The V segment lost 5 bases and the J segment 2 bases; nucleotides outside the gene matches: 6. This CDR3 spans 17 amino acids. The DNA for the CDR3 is TGTGCCAGTAGTCTCGGACTAGCGGGAGAGACCTACAATGAGCAGTTCTTC. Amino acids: CASSLGLAGETYNEQFF. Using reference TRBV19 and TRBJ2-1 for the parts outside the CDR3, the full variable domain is DGGITQSPKYLFRKEGQNVTLSCEQNLNHDAMYWYRQDPGQGLRLIYYSQIVNDFQKGDIAEGYSVSREKKESFPLTVTSAQKNPTAFYLCASSLGLAGETYNEQFFGPGTRLTVL.

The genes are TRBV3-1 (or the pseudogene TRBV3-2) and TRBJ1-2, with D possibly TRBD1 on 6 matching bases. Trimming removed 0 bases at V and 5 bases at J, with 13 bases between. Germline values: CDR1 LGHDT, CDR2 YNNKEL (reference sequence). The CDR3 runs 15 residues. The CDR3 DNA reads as TGTGCCAGCAGCCAAGATAGGGGGGGTCCTTATGGCTACACCTTC. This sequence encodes CASSQDRGGPYGYTF.

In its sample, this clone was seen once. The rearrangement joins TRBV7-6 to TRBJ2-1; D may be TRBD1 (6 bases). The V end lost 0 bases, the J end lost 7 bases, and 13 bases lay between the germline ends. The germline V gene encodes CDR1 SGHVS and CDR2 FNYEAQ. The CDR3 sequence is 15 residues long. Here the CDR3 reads CASSLAGARWNEQFF. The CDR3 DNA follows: TGTGCCAGCAGCTTAGCGGGGGCCAGGTGGAATGAGCAGTTCTTC.

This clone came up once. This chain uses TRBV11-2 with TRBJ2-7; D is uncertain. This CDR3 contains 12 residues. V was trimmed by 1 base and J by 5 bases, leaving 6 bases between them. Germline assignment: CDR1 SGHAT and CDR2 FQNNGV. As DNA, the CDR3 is TGTGCCAGCAGCTTAGGGCAGGACGAGCAGTACTTC. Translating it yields CASSLGQDEQYF.

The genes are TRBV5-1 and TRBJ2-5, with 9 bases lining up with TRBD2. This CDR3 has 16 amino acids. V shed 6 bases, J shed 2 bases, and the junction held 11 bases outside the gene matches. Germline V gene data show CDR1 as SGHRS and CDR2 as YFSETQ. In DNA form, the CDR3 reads TGCGCCAGCAACATAGGATTAGCGGGGGCACAAGAGACCCAGTACTTC. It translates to CASNIGLAGAQETQYF.

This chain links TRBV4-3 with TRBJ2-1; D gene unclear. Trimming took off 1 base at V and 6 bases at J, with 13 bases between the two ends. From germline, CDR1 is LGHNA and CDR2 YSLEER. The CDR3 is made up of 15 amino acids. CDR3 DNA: TGCGCCAGCAGCCAAGGGGCCCTGGGTCTCAATGAGCAGTTCTTC. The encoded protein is CASSQGALGLNEQFF.

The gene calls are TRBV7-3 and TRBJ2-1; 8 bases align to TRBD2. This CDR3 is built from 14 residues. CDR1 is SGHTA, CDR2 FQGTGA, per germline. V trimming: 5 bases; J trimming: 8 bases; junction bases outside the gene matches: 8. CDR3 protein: CASSPPGGRDEQFF. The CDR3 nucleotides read TGTGCCAGCAGCCCCCCGGGGGGGCGGGATGAGCAGTTCTTC.

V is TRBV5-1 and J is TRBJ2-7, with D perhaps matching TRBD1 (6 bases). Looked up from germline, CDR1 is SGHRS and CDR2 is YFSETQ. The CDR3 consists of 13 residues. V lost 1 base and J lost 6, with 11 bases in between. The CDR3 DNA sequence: TGCGCCAGCAGCTTGATTGTCAGGGGCGAGCAGTACTTC. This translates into CASSLIVRGEQYF.

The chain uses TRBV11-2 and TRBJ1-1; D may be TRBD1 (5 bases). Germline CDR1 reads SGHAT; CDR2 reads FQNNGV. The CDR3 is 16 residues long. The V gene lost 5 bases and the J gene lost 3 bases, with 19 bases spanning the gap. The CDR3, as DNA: TGTGCCAGCAGCCTTTCGGGCTGGGGGGAGGACACTGAAGCTTTCTTT. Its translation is CASSLSGWGEDTEAFF.

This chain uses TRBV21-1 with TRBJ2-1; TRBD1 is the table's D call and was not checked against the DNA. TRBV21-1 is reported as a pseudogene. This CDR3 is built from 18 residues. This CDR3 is CASSKPGGHPSSYNEQFF. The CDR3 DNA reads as TGTGCCAGCAGTAAACCTGGGGGACATCCGAGCTCCTACAATGAGCAGTTCTTC.

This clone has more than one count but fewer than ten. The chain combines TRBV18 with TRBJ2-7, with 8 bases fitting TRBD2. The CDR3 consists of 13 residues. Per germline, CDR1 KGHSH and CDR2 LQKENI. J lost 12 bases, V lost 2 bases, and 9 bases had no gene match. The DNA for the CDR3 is TGTGCCAGCTCACCATCGGGGCGGGGGGACTGGTACTTC. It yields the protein CASSPSGRGDWYF.

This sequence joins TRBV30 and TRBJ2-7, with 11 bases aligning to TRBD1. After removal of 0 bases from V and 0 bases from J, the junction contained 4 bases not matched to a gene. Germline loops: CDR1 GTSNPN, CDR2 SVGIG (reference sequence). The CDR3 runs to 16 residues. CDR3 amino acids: CAWSVPGQGDSYEQYF. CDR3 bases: TGTGCCTGGAGTGTTCCGGGACAGGGGGACTCCTACGAGCAGTACTTC.

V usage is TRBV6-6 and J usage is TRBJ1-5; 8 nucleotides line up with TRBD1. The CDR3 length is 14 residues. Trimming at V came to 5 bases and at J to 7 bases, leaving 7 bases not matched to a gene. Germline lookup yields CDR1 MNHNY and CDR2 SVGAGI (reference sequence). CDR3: CASSNRQGNQPQHF. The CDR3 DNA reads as TGTGCCAGCAGTAACCGACAGGGGAACCAGCCCCAGCATTTT.

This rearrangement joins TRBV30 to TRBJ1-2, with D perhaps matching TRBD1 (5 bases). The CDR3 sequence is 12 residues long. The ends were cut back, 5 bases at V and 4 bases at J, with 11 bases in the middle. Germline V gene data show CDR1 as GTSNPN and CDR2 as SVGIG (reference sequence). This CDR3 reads CAWATASYGYTF. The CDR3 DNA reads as TGTGCCTGGGCGACAGCTAGCTATGGCTACACCTTC.

CDR3: CASSLDPPWQGAGEQYF. The CDR3 nucleotides are TGTGCCAGCAGCTTAGACCCCCCTTGGCAGGGGGCCGGCGAGCAGTACTTC. V usage is TRBV7-2 and J usage is TRBJ2-7; 8 nucleotides line up with TRBD1. J lost 6 bases, V lost 1 base, and 14 bases had no gene match. Germline lookup yields CDR1 SGHTA and CDR2 FQGNSA. This CDR3 is built from 17 residues.

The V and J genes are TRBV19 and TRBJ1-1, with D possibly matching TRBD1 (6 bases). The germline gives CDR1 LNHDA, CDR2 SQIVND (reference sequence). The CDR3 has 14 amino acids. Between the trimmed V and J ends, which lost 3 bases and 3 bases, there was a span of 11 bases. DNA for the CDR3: TGTGCCAGTAGTATTGGGGGCGGCTACACTGAAGCTTTCTTT. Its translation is CASSIGGGYTEAFF.

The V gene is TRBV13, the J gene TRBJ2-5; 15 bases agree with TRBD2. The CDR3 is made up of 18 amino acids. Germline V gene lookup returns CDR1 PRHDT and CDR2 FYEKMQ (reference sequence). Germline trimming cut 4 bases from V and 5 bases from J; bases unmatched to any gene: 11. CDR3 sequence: CASSSGLAGGSWDETQYF. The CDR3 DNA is TGTGCCAGCAGCTCGGGACTAGCGGGGGGATCGTGGGATGAGACCCAGTACTTC.

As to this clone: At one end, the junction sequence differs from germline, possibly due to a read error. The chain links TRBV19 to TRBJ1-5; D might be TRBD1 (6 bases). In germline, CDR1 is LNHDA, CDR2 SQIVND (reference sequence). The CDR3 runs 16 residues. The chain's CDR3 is CASSRGHRGPKEPQHF. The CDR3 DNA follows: TGTGCAAGTAGTCGGGGACACCGGGGCCCCAAGGAGCCCCAGCATTTT.

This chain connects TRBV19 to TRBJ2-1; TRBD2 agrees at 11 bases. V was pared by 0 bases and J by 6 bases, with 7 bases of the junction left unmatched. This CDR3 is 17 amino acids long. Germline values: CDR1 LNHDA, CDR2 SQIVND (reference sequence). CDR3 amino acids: CASSIDRLAGLSNEQFF. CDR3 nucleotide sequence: TGTGCCAGTAGTATAGATCGACTAGCGGGACTATCCAATGAGCAGTTCTTC.

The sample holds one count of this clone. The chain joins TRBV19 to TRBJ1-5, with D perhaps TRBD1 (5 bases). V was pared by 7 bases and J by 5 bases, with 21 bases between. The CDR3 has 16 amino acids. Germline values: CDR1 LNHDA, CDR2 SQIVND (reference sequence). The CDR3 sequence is CASKPFGGAFHQPQHF. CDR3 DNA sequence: TGTGCCAGTAAGCCCTTTGGAGGGGCGTTTCATCAGCCCCAGCATTTT.